The T cell receptor (beta chain) described here comes from a study of beta chain features in type 1 diabetes. In the study overall: No patient-donor differences in age, gender, total cells or subset yield.

Study-level results: cDNA-based sequencing might over-represent cells highly expressing TCR. For Type 1 diabetes patients, all four CD4+ subsets carried TCRB CDR3s that were moderately but significantly shorter.

Reverse transcribing all isolated RNA meant expressed TCRB transcripts were sequenced. The data were produced by immunoSEQ multiplex PCR, yet TCRdb's version contains in-frame clones alone and is incomplete. The profile shows 400,000 or so clones, around 9.6% of them singletons. Note on this clone: Antigen specificity is unknown.

This CDR3 is 13 amino acids long. The V end was cut by 5 bases, the J end by 7 bases, with 15 bases between. Germline V gene lookup returns CDR1 SEHNR and CDR2 FQNEAQ (reference sequence). Each sorted fraction was over 98% pure. The chain has TRBV7-9 and TRBJ2-7, with no clear D. This clonotype was obtained from a man younger than 40 with type 1 diabetes. The sequenced material came from central memory CD4+ T cells from blood. The CDR3 DNA reads TGTGCCAGCAGCCCTCGGTCGACACGGGAGCAGTACTTC. Translating gives CASSPRSTREQYF.